Presented here are 16 T cell receptor beta chains from one specimen sequenced in a study of blood T cell repertoires in COVID-19. The repertoire was sequenced with immunoSEQ multiplex PCR; TCRdb's copy has only in-frame clones and lacks some. The sample contains about 140,000 clones, around 79% of which appear only once. The source material was peripheral blood. These receptors were collected from a man aged 45 to 65 with active or convalescent COVID-19.

This clone was found a few times. V gene TRBV11-2 combines with J gene TRBJ1-6; D is ambiguous. With 0 bases removed from V and 6 bases from J, the gap between germline ends came to 3 bases. Germline CDR1 reads SGHAT; CDR2 reads FQNNGV. CDR3 length: 13 amino acids. The chain's CDR3 is CASSLDLNSPLHF. As DNA, the CDR3 is TGTGCCAGCAGCTTAGATCTTAATTCACCCCTCCACTTT.

The rearrangement joins TRBV7-2 to TRBJ2-1; 8 bases map to TRBD2. V was clipped by 6 bases and J by 4 bases; unmatched bases: 11. The CDR3 loop spans 16 amino acids. Germline assignment: CDR1 SGHTA and CDR2 FQGNSA. The CDR3 DNA follows: TGTGCCAGCAGATCAATGGCGATAGCGGGATACAATGAGCAGTTCTTC. Translating it yields CASRSMAIAGYNEQFF.

The chain is built from TRBV30 and TRBJ2-2; 11 positions match TRBD2. The CDR3 spans 15 residues. CDR1 and CDR2 (germline): GTSNPN, SVGIG (reference sequence). The V gene end was trimmed by 4 bases and the J gene end by 7 bases; junction bases not matched to a gene: 8. This CDR3 is CAWTTSGSTGGELFF. For the CDR3, the DNA is TGTGCCTGGACTACTAGCGGGAGTACGGGCGGGGAGCTGTTTTTT.

The rearrangement joins TRBV9 to TRBJ2-3; 9 bases are a match to TRBD2. This CDR3 comprises 15 residues. V lost 6 bases and J lost 3; bases outside the gene matches: 8. The germline V gene has CDR1 SGDLS and CDR2 YYNGEE. CDR3: CASTPFSGRTDTQYF. The CDR3 DNA reads as TGTGCCAGCACCCCGTTTAGCGGGAGAACAGATACGCAGTATTTT.

The chain employs TRBV27 and TRBJ2-1; D gene ambiguous. Germline CDR1 reads MNHEY; CDR2 reads SMNVEV (reference sequence). Trimming cost V 2 bases and J 12 bases, with 17 bases left between them. This CDR3 has 14 amino acids. The CDR3 coding sequence is TGTGCCAGCAGTTTAGGGCCAACAAGTCCTCCGCAGTTCTTC. Residues: CASSLGPTSPPQFF.

This clone was observed a single time. This chain links TRBV6-1 with TRBJ2-1; the match to TRBD2 covers 13 bases. The V gene's germline CDR1 is MNHNS and CDR2 SASEGT. V trimming: 3 bases; J trimming: 1 base; junction bases outside the gene matches: 9. The CDR3 spans 19 residues. In DNA, the CDR3 is TGTGCCAGCAGTGATCCCGGACTAGCGGGAGAAGGATCCTACAATGAGCAGTTCTTC. Translated, it gives CASSDPGLAGEGSYNEQFF.

The chain employs TRBV4-2 and TRBJ1-1; unclear D gene. Germline V gives CDR1 LGHNA, CDR2 YNFKEQ. The CDR3 has 15 residues. V was shortened by 0 bases and J by 3 bases, with 11 bases between the two germline ends. The CDR3 DNA is TGTGCCAGCAGCCAAGATCTAGGTAAATACACTGAAGCTTTCTTT. Translated: CASSQDLGKYTEAFF.

This chain joins TRBV27 and TRBJ1-5; tentative D call: TRBD1 (5 bases). CDR3 length equals 13 residues. The V end lost 5 bases, the J end lost 6 bases, and 11 bases lay between the germline ends. Germline V gene lookup returns CDR1 MNHEY and CDR2 SMNVEV (reference sequence). CDR3 DNA: TGTGCCAGCAGTGCGGGGGGGAGTCAGCCCCAGCATTTT. It encodes CASSAGGSQPQHF.

This chain uses TRBV19 with TRBJ1-5; maybe TRBD1 (6 bases). The CDR3 spans 15 residues. Deletions cut 4 bases from V and 4 bases from J, with 14 bases between. Germline V CDR1 and CDR2: LNHDA, SQIVND (reference sequence). CDR3 DNA: TGTGCCAGTAGTACCCCGGGGCAGGGGAATCAGCCCCAGCATTTT. Its protein product is CASSTPGQGNQPQHF.

In its sample, this clone was seen once. V and J are TRBV5-8 and TRBJ1-1, with a tentative D call TRBD1 (6 bases). In germline, CDR1 is SGHTS, CDR2 YDEGEE. The germline V and J ends were trimmed by 5 bases and 3 bases, with 17 bases remaining between them. This CDR3 has 15 residues. CDR3 sequence (DNA): TGTGCCAGCAGGGGCTGGGGGGGCGGATACACTGAAGCTTTCTTT. It specifies CASRGWGGGYTEAFF. Combining the CDR3 with reference TRBV5-8 and TRBJ1-1 gives the whole variable domain EAGVTQSPTHLIKTRGQQATLRCSPISGHTSVYWYQQALGLGLQFLLWYDEGEERNRGNFPPRFSGRQFPNYSSELNVNALELEDSALYLCASRGWGGGYTEAFFGQGTRLTVV.

V is TRBV24-1 and J is TRBJ1-2; D not resolved. This CDR3 has 14 residues. Germline CDR1 reads KGHDR; CDR2 reads SFDVKD. V lost 5 bases, J lost 0 bases, and 9 bases lay in between. CDR3 residues: CATSAQNTNYGYTF. DNA of the CDR3: TGTGCCACCAGTGCCCAGAACACTAACTATGGCTACACCTTC.

The chain links TRBV19 to TRBJ1-1; 9 nucleotides align to TRBD1. Looked up from germline, CDR1 is LNHDA and CDR2 is SQIVND (reference sequence). Trimming removed 4 bases from V and 6 bases from J; junction bases left unmatched: 6. The CDR3 runs 14 residues. The CDR3: CASSSYRGQAEAFF. In nucleotides, the CDR3 is TGTGCCAGTAGTAGCTACAGGGGGCAGGCTGAAGCTTTCTTT.

This clone has just a few counts. V and J are TRBV13 and TRBJ2-1; the D is unclear. CDR1 and CDR2 (germline): PRHDT, FYEKMQ (reference sequence). Trimming left V 5 bases short and J 4 bases short, with 12 bases between. CDR3 length: 14 residues. For the CDR3, the DNA is TGTGCCAGCAGCCCGGTGGGCAGTTACAATGAGCAGTTCTTC. Amino acids: CASSPVGSYNEQFF.

This clone has only a few counts. The chain couples TRBV2 to TRBJ2-1, with a possible D match to TRBD2 (5 bases). V lost 8 bases and J 5 bases, leaving 10 bases between the germline ends. CDR3 size: 12 residues. From germline, CDR1 is SNHLY and CDR2 FYNNEI. The CDR3: CASLGLHNEQFF. The DNA for the CDR3 is TGTGCCAGCCTCGGACTTCACAATGAGCAGTTCTTC.

The chain joins TRBV19 to TRBJ2-3; D might be TRBD1 (5 bases). This CDR3 is built from 14 residues. V was shortened by 5 bases and J by 5 bases, with 14 bases between the two germline ends. Looked up from germline, CDR1 is LNHDA and CDR2 is SQIVND (reference sequence). CDR3 in amino acids: CASSVQGRRDTQYF. In DNA form, the CDR3 reads TGTGCCAGTAGTGTCCAGGGCCGGCGAGATACGCAGTATTTT.

This chain uses TRBV12-1 with TRBJ2-3; the table names TRBD2, a call not compared with the DNA. TRBV12-1 is flagged as a pseudogene. The CDR3 contains 15 residues. In DNA form, the CDR3 reads TGTGCCAGCAGCCTATGGGGAGGGATCACAGATACGCAGTATTTT. Protein sequence: CASSLWGGITDTQYF.